This T cell receptor (beta chain) was observed in a study of T-cell memory formation after mild COVID-19. Findings and caveats of the study: Clones shrinking from day 15 to 85 showed even CD4/CD8 mixes; later expanders tilted CD4+. Contracting clones localized mainly to CM and EM when CD4+ and mainly to EMRA when CD8+.

TCRdb independently ran MiXCR on the 5' RACE reads; one entry per CDR3 protein. The sample includes about 140,000 distinct CDR3 sequences, about 19% of them seen just once. Details on this clonotype: Its target is unknown.

The CDR3 extends over 17 amino acids. The germline gives CDR1 SGHRS, CDR2 YFSETQ. V was clipped by 0 bases and J by 4 bases; unmatched bases: 9. This chain connects TRBV5-1 to TRBJ2-3, with 9 bases fitting TRBD2. The TCR comes from an adult woman who had mild COVID-19 (a few samples of this study predate the infection). Cell type and time point are not known. Sequencing used PBMCs or a T cell subset sorted from them (not recorded which). CDR3 residues: CASSLGFSGSPSDTQYF. The CDR3 region has the DNA TGCGCCAGCAGCTTGGGATTTAGCGGGAGCCCATCAGATACGCAGTATTTT.